These 19 T cell receptor beta chains were all obtained from the same sample, sequenced in a study of regulatory T cells. Findings and limits, study-wide: Hydrophobic residues at CDR3 positions 6 and 7 were enriched in conventional CD4+ T cells of CD3G-deficient patients.

No antigen has been identified for these receptors. Primers: 52 TRBV forward and 13 TRBJ reverse. Clones were read by immunoSEQ multiplex PCR, and TCRdb kept only the in-frame ones, dropping some. The sample has some 38,000 clones, approximately 90% seen once; the top ten hold about 2.5%. Sample: conventional CD4+ T cells sorted from blood. These receptors were taken from a young adult with CD3G deficiency.

V and J are TRBV6-1 and TRBJ2-7; 8 bases are a match to TRBD1. J gave up 4 bases and V 4 bases, and 9 bases lay outside the gene matches. The germline CDR1 and CDR2 sequences are MNHNS and SASEGT. The CDR3 runs to 15 residues. CDR3 bases: TGTGCCAGCAGTGGGGGGCAGGGGGCGCGGTACGAGCAGTACTTC. This gives the protein CASSGGQGARYEQYF.

V and J are TRBV18 and TRBJ2-1; D gene ambiguous. Trimming took 3 bases from V and 4 from J, leaving 10 bases between them. From germline, CDR1 is KGHSH and CDR2 LQKENI. This CDR3 has 14 amino acids. In DNA, the CDR3 is TGTGCCAGCTCACCCTCTTCCGGGTACAATGAGCAGTTCTTC. This translates into CASSPSSGYNEQFF.

This rearrangement joins TRBV19 to TRBJ2-3, with D perhaps TRBD1 or TRBD2 (5 bases each). The V gene lost 3 bases and the J gene lost 5 bases, with 15 bases spanning the gap. Germline V gene lookup returns CDR1 LNHDA and CDR2 SQIVND (reference sequence). This CDR3 contains 15 residues. The CDR3 here is CASSMGEGRGDTQYF. The CDR3, as DNA: TGTGCCAGTAGTATGGGTGAGGGAAGGGGAGATACGCAGTATTTT.

This clone was recorded a few times. The chain recombines TRBV28 with TRBJ1-2; D gene uncertain. Germline V lookup: CDR1 MDHEN, CDR2 SYDVKM. This CDR3 has 12 residues. V was pared by 4 bases and J by 3 bases, with 6 bases between. This CDR3 is CASSSAYYGYTF. CDR3 sequence (DNA): TGTGCCAGCAGTTCAGCGTACTATGGCTACACCTTC.

V and J are TRBV5-1 and TRBJ2-2; D gene uncertain. Looked up from germline, CDR1 is SGHRS and CDR2 is YFSETQ. The CDR3 runs to 14 residues. Trimming removed 1 base at V and 6 bases at J, with 10 bases between. This chain's CDR3 is CASSLRGGAGELFF. DNA for the CDR3: TGCGCCAGCAGCTTGCGAGGCGGCGCCGGGGAGCTGTTTTTT.

The V gene is TRBV19, the J gene TRBJ1-2, with a tentative D call TRBD1 (5 bases). The CDR3 is made up of 12 amino acids. CDR1 and CDR2 from the germline V gene are LNHDA and SQIVND (reference sequence). V dropped 3 bases and J dropped 7 bases, with 9 bases sitting between them. CDR3 in DNA: TGTGCCAGTAGTATCCGGGACGCTGGCTACACCTTC. The encoded protein is CASSIRDAGYTF.

This clone has just a few counts. V usage is TRBV6-1 and J usage is TRBJ2-2; 8 bases match TRBD1. The ends lost 2 bases at V and 4 bases at J; junction bases unmatched: 9. The CDR3 is made up of 17 amino acids. Germline loops: CDR1 MNHNS, CDR2 SASEGT. This chain's CDR3 is CASSERGQGRRTGELFF. In nucleotides, the CDR3 is TGTGCCAGCAGTGAACGTGGACAGGGAAGACGCACCGGGGAGCTGTTTTTT.

This chain connects TRBV10-3 to TRBJ2-2; 9 bases map to TRBD1. Germline lookup yields CDR1 ENHRY and CDR2 SYGVKD. CDR3 length: 17 residues. The ends lost 3 bases at V and 4 bases at J; junction bases unmatched: 9. For the CDR3, the DNA is TGTGCCATCAGTGACTCCGGGACAGGGAGGGGCACCGGGGAGCTGTTTTTT. It yields the protein CAISDSGTGRGTGELFF.

As to this clone: The junction and the germline gene differ at one end; a read error may be behind it. The chain carries TRBV7-8 and TRBJ2-7, with unresolved D. Germline CDR1 SGHVS, CDR2 FQNEAQ. The CDR3 sequence is 14 residues long. The CDR3 here is CASSLGGWTYEQYF. The DNA of the CDR3 is TGTGCCAGCAGTTTAGGTGGGTGGACCTACGAGCAGTACTTC.

J is TRBJ2-3 and V is TRBV6-1; 8 bases map to TRBD2. Germline trimming cut 7 bases from V and 5 bases from J; bases unmatched to any gene: 8. The CDR3 is made up of 14 amino acids. The germline V gene encodes CDR1 MNHNS and CDR2 SASEGT. The CDR3 DNA sequence: TGTGCCAGCAACCGGGAGGGCCTAGGAGATACGCAGTATTTT. It is translated as CASNREGLGDTQYF.

The rearrangement joins TRBV10-3 to TRBJ2-7; D gene unclear. There are 13 residues in the CDR3. The germline CDR1 and CDR2 sequences are ENHRY and SYGVKD. The germline V and J ends were trimmed by 1 base and 3 bases, with 7 bases remaining between them. DNA for the CDR3: TGTGCCATCAGTGAGTTAGGTGACTACGAGCAGTACTTC. Its translation is CAISELGDYEQYF.

The J gene is TRBJ1-1, the V gene TRBV7-9; tentatively, D is TRBD1 (5 bases). Between the trimmed V and J ends, which lost 3 bases and 4 bases, there was a span of 12 bases. The CDR3 has 14 amino acids. Germline V gene lookup returns CDR1 SEHNR and CDR2 FQNEAQ (reference sequence). The chain's CDR3 is CASSFSGASTEAFF. DNA for the CDR3: TGTGCCAGCAGCTTTAGTGGGGCTAGCACTGAAGCTTTCTTT.

In the case of this clone: Germline and junction disagree at one end, which may indicate a read error. V and J are TRBV7-7 and TRBJ2-5, with 9 bases that match TRBD1. The CDR3 runs to 13 residues. CDR1 is SSHAT and CDR2 is FNYEAQ in the germline V gene (reference sequence). The CDR3 protein is CASSLTDRGTQYF. CDR3 DNA: TGTGCTAGCAGCTTGACGGACAGGGGAACCCAGTACTTC. Variable domain in full (rest from reference TRBV7-7 and TRBJ2-5): GAGVSQSPRYKVTKRGQDVTLRCDPISSHATLYWYQQALGQGPEFLTYFNYEAQPDKSGLPSDRFSAERPEGSISTLTIQRTEQRDSAMYRCASSLTDRGTQYFGPGTRLLVL.

The gene calls are TRBV28 and TRBJ2-2; D gene uncertain. The CDR3 loop spans 16 amino acids. Germline loops: CDR1 MDHEN, CDR2 SYDVKM. With 6 bases removed from V and 0 bases from J, the gap between germline ends came to 14 bases. The CDR3 protein is CASRLGRKANTGELFF. CDR3 in DNA: TGTGCCAGCAGACTCGGACGGAAAGCGAACACCGGGGAGCTGTTTTTT. Using reference TRBV28 and TRBJ2-2 for the parts outside the CDR3, the full variable domain is DVKVTQSSRYLVKRTGEKVFLECVQDMDHENMFWYRQDPGLGLRLIYFSYDVKMKEKGDIPEGYSVSREKKERFSLILESASTNQTSMYLCASRLGRKANTGELFFGEGSRLTVL.

V and J are TRBV6-7 and TRBJ2-3, with 9 bases aligning to TRBD1. TRBV6-7 is noted as an ORF with a role that remains uncertain. The CDR3 runs 15 residues. V lost 8 bases, J lost 3 bases, and 9 bases stayed unmatched. CDR3 protein: CASCRDRDGTDTQYF. The CDR3 region has the DNA TGTGCCAGCTGCCGGGACAGGGATGGGACAGATACGCAGTATTTT.

The chain is built from TRBV7-9 and TRBJ2-6; D not certain. Germline CDR1 and CDR2: SEHNR and FQNEAQ (reference sequence). The V end was cut by 5 bases, the J end by 2 bases, with 10 bases between. This CDR3 is built from 15 residues. In DNA, the CDR3 is TGTGCCAGCAGCCTGGAAGGGACTGGGGCCAACGTCCTGACTTTC. It yields the protein CASSLEGTGANVLTF.

The chain has TRBV19 and TRBJ1-1, with D unresolved. Trimming left V 3 bases short and J 9 bases short, with 11 bases between. CDR1 is LNHDA, CDR2 SQIVND, per germline (reference sequence). The length of the CDR3 is 12 residues. The CDR3 reads CASSMATGKAFF. The CDR3, as DNA: TGTGCCAGTAGTATGGCGACGGGGAAAGCTTTCTTT.

This chain connects TRBV5-1 to TRBJ1-1; TRBD1 might be the D (5 bases). This CDR3 region has 14 residues. V lost 0 bases and J lost 4, with 10 bases in between. Germline V CDR1 and CDR2: SGHRS, YFSETQ. CDR3 residues: CASSLEAGITEAFF. CDR3 nucleotide sequence: TGCGCCAGCAGCTTGGAAGCAGGGATCACTGAAGCTTTCTTT. The full variable domain, rest sourced from reference TRBV5-1 and TRBJ1-1, is KAGVTQTPRYLIKTRGQQVTLSCSPISGHRSVSWYQQTPGQGLQFLFEYFSETQRNKGNFPGRFSGRQFSNSRSEMNVSTLELGDSALYLCASSLEAGITEAFFGQGTRLTVV.

This sequence joins TRBV18 and TRBJ2-1; TRBD2 aligns across 8 bases. CDR3 length: 17 amino acids. CDR1 is KGHSH and CDR2 is LQKENI in the germline V gene. Trimming removed 4 bases from V and 7 bases from J; junction bases left unmatched: 15. The CDR3 sequence: CASSLTMGLGGWNEQFF. CDR3 DNA: TGTGCCAGCTCACTAACCATGGGACTAGGAGGTTGGAATGAGCAGTTCTTC.